These 16 T cell receptor beta chains came from one sample sequenced in a study of blood T cells in healthy people across ages. For the second PCR, which ran for about 6 to 12 cycles, a sample-barcoded 5' primer and a J-beta primer mix were used. A single record per CDR3 protein comes from TCRdb applying MiXCR to the 5' RACE reads. The repertoire holds roughly 730,000 distinct CDR3 sequences, with more than 55% as singletons. The sequencing sample was made of blood. These receptors were collected from a man in his forties or fifties in good health.

The CDR3 region is CSASPVGLAGGRITDTQYF. The CDR3, as DNA: TGCAGTGCTAGCCCGGTCGGGCTAGCGGGAGGCCGGATAACAGATACGCAGTATTTT. V gene TRBV20-1 combines with J gene TRBJ2-3, with 11 bases lining up with TRBD2. This CDR3 contains 19 residues. Trimming cost V 3 bases and J 3 bases; bases outside gene matches: 17. CDR1 is DFQATT and CDR2 is SNEGSKA in the germline V gene (reference sequence).

The chain employs TRBV18 and TRBJ1-1; D uncertain. The CDR3 has 14 residues. CDR1 KGHSH and CDR2 LQKENI come from the germline V gene. Trimming left V 2 bases short and J 6 bases short, with 13 bases between. CDR3 loop: CASSPTGSGAEAFF. The DNA for the CDR3 is TGTGCCAGCTCACCAACGGGTAGCGGGGCTGAAGCTTTCTTT.

This clonotype was observed a handful of times. This chain links TRBV3-1 with TRBJ2-7, with 7 positions matching TRBD1. CDR3 length: 14 amino acids. Germline V gives CDR1 LGHDT, CDR2 YNNKEL (reference sequence). Trimming took 1 base from V and 5 from J; bases not matched to a gene: 5. CDR3 sequence reads: CASSQGTGADEQYF. The CDR3 coding sequence is TGTGCCAGCAGCCAAGGAACAGGGGCCGACGAGCAGTACTTC.

Only one count was recorded for this clonotype. V and J are TRBV6-5 and TRBJ2-7; TRBD2 might be the D (6 bases). V lost 0 bases to trimming and J lost 8 bases, with 11 bases between them. The CDR3 is made up of 13 amino acids. CDR1 and CDR2 from the germline V gene are MNHEY and SVGAGI. CDR3 residues: CASSYSPAGQQYF. CDR3 DNA sequence: TGTGCCAGCAGTTACTCCCCAGCGGGCCAGCAGTACTTC.

The chain recombines TRBV29-1 with TRBJ1-2; the D is unclear. V was trimmed by 3 bases and J by 1 base, leaving 6 bases between them. This CDR3 has 12 residues. The germline CDR1 and CDR2 sequences are SQVTM and ANQGSEA. CDR3 sequence: CSVEVYNYGYTF. CDR3 coding DNA: TGCAGCGTTGAGGTTTATAACTATGGCTACACCTTC. Combining the CDR3 with reference TRBV29-1 and TRBJ1-2 gives the whole variable domain SAVISQKPSRDICQRGTSLTIQCQVDSQVTMMFWYRQQPGQSLTLIATANQGSEATYESGFVIDKFPISRPNLTFSTLTVSNMSPEDSSIYLCSVEVYNYGYTFGSGTRLTVV.

The V call is TRBV5-1, the J call TRBJ2-2; possible D gene TRBD2, 6 bases. The V and J ends lost 3 bases and 3 bases respectively, with 15 bases between them. Germline CDR1 SGHRS, CDR2 YFSETQ. CDR3 size: 16 residues. CDR3 nucleotide sequence: TGCGCCAGCAGCTACTCCGGGACTGAATACACCGGGGAGCTGTTTTTT. Translating gives CASSYSGTEYTGELFF.

This clonotype was counted once. The chain combines TRBV28 with TRBJ2-2; the match to TRBD1 covers 8 bases. The trim removed 8 bases at V and 5 bases at J, leaving 7 bases unmatched. The CDR3 length is 14 residues. The germline gives CDR1 MDHEN, CDR2 SYDVKM. DNA for the CDR3: TGTGCCAGCGACAGGGGCCGAGGGACCGGGGAGCTGTTTTTT. Encoded protein: CASDRGRGTGELFF.

The chain uses TRBV20-1 and TRBJ2-5; no reliable D call. The CDR3 is 16 amino acids. V was clipped by 4 bases and J by 0 bases, with 18 bases between them. The germline V gene encodes CDR1 DFQATT and CDR2 SNEGSKA (reference sequence). For the CDR3, the DNA is TGCAGTGCTAAAAGCAGTAACGCCCGGTACCAAGAGACCCAGTACTTC. This sequence encodes CSAKSSNARYQETQYF.

This clonotype was detected only a few times. The CDR3 bases are TGCAGCGTTGAAAGGACGGGATACTACAATGAGCAGTTCTTC. Amino acids: CSVERTGYYNEQFF. V is TRBV29-1 and J is TRBJ2-1, with D possibly being TRBD2 (5 bases). Per germline, CDR1 SQVTM and CDR2 ANQGSEA. This CDR3 has 14 amino acids. V dropped 2 bases and J dropped 3 bases, with 11 bases sitting between them.

This clonotype was detected only a few times. The J gene is TRBJ2-5, the V gene TRBV7-2; D is possibly TRBD1 (6 bases). Germline V CDR1 and CDR2: SGHTA, FQGNSA. The CDR3 is made up of 14 amino acids. V lost 5 bases, J lost 4 bases, and 14 bases lay in between. Written as DNA, the CDR3 is TGTGCCAGCAGCCGAGGAAGAGGGGGAGAGACCCAGTACTTC. Encoded protein: CASSRGRGGETQYF.

This clonotype has more than one count but fewer than ten. J is TRBJ1-2 and V is TRBV9, with TRBD1 as a possible D gene (5 bases). V was pared by 4 bases and J by 5 bases, with 21 bases between. The CDR3 totals 16 residues. Germline values: CDR1 SGDLS, CDR2 YYNGEE. CDR3 in DNA: TGTGCCAGCAGCTCAAATGCAGGGTCGAGGTCTTATGGCTACACCTTC. Translating it yields CASSSNAGSRSYGYTF.

Concerning this clonotype itself: This sequence may be a read error, since a much larger clone differs from it by one base. This chain connects TRBV10-3 to TRBJ2-3, with 8 bases that match TRBD2. CDR3 length equals 14 residues. Germline loops: CDR1 ENHRY, CDR2 SYGVKD. The V gene end was trimmed by 6 bases and the J gene end by 0 bases; junction bases not matched to a gene: 2. CDR3 sequence reads: CAIRGLGSTDTQYF. DNA of the CDR3: TGTGCCATCAGGGGACTAGGCAGCACAGATACGCAGTATTTT.

V usage is TRBV10-3 and J usage is TRBJ2-3, with 8 bases identical to TRBD2. This CDR3 comprises 16 residues. CDR1 and CDR2 (germline): ENHRY, SYGVKD. The trim removed 2 bases at V and 6 bases at J, leaving 10 bases unmatched. The CDR3 loop reads CAISEGRGGPVDTQYF. The CDR3 bases are TGTGCCATCAGTGAGGGTCGGGGGGGGCCGGTGGATACGCAGTATTTT.

The V and J genes are TRBV5-1 and TRBJ1-2; a weak D match, TRBD1 (6 bases). Germline V gene sequence: CDR1 SGHRS, CDR2 YFSETQ. V dropped 3 bases and J dropped 1 base, with 25 bases sitting between them. The CDR3 is made up of 19 amino acids. CDR3 in amino acids: CASSSEPFRPGGLNYGYTF. DNA of the CDR3: TGCGCCAGCAGCTCAGAACCCTTTAGGCCGGGGGGCCTTAACTATGGCTACACCTTC.

The table lists this clonotype with many counts. This sequence joins TRBV11-2 and TRBJ2-7; no firm D call. V lost 7 bases and J lost 4, with 8 bases in between. Germline lookup yields CDR1 SGHAT and CDR2 FQNNGV. This CDR3 comprises 11 residues. CDR3 nucleotides: TGTGCCAGCACTAATGGGTACGAGCAGTACTTC. It yields the protein CASTNGYEQYF.

This clonotype has only a few counts. The rearrangement uses TRBV5-5 and TRBJ2-3, with 7 bases matching TRBD2. Germline trimming cut 5 bases from V and 3 bases from J; bases unmatched to any gene: 15. CDR3 length equals 17 residues. Per germline, CDR1 SGHKS and CDR2 YYEKEE (reference sequence). The chain's CDR3 is CASRRQPGEGTTDTQYF. The DNA for the CDR3 is TGTGCCAGCAGACGACAGCCTGGGGAGGGAACAACAGATACGCAGTATTTT.